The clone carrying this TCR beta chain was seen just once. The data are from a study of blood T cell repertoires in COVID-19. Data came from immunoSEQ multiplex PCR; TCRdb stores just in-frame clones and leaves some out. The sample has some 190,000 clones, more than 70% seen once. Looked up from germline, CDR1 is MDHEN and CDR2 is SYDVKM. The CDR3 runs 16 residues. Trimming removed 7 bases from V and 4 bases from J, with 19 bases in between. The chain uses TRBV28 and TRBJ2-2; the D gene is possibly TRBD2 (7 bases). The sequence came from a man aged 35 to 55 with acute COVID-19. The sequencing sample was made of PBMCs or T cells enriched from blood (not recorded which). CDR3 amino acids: CASISPGGGRTGELFF. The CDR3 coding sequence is TGTGCCAGCATCTCACCGGGGGGCGGGCGCACCGGGGAGCTGTTTTTT.